One sample yielded the 24 T cell receptor beta chains listed below, sequenced in a study of blood T cells in healthy people across ages. Next came a second PCR, run for about 6 to 11 cycles, which used a sample-barcoded 5' primer along with a J-beta primer mix. TCRdb ran MiXCR on the 5' RACE reads and lists one entry per CDR3 protein. The sample lists around 970,000 distinct CDR3 sequences, roughly half seen once, with 20% to 25% in the top ten. Sequenced: blood. All receptors derive from a woman in her sixties or seventies in good health.

This clonotype occurred once. The chain employs TRBV9 and TRBJ2-1; the D gene is possibly TRBD2 (7 bases). The last part of the DNA fits TRBJ2-7 better; the J call may be wrong. The CDR3 has 17 amino acids. Looked up from germline, CDR1 is SGDLS and CDR2 is YYNGEE. CDR3 loop: CASGGLAVRSSYNEQYF. CDR3 nucleotide sequence: TGTGCCAGTGGGGGGCTAGCGGTCCGGAGCTCCTACAATGAGCAGTACTTC.

This clonotype has more than one count but fewer than ten. DNA of the CDR3: TGTGCCAGCATAGTAGGGGGGAGGGCCTCCTACAATGAGCAGTTCTTC. Protein product: CASIVGGRASYNEQFF. The genes are TRBV6-2 or TRBV6-3 and TRBJ2-1; tentatively, D is TRBD2 (7 bases). With 7 bases removed from V and 0 bases from J, the gap between germline ends came to 16 bases. CDR1 is MNHEY, CDR2 SVGEGT, per germline. The CDR3 is 16 amino acids.

The V gene is TRBV15, the J gene TRBJ2-3; D call uncertain. Deletions cut 0 bases from V and 5 bases from J, with 12 bases between. Germline V gene lookup returns CDR1 LNHNV and CDR2 YYDKDF (reference sequence). The CDR3 is made up of 15 amino acids. The CDR3 bases are TGTGCCACCAGCAGAGATCCCCTTTCACAAGATACGCAGTATTTT. This sequence encodes CATSRDPLSQDTQYF.

There are a few counts of this clonotype. V is TRBV29-1 and J is TRBJ2-7, with TRBD2 matching 10 bases. The germline V gene has CDR1 SQVTM and CDR2 ANQGSEA. CDR3 length equals 13 residues. V shed 3 bases and J 6 bases; nucleotides not matched to a gene: 5. The CDR3, as DNA: TGCAGCGTTGACCTAGCGGGAGAAGTCGAGCAGTACTTC. It yields the protein CSVDLAGEVEQYF.

This clonotype was seen once. This rearrangement joins TRBV4-2 to TRBJ2-4, with a tentative D call TRBD2 (5 bases). The CDR3 length is 17 residues. The germline V gene has CDR1 LGHNA and CDR2 YNFKEQ. V was trimmed by 1 base and J by 0 bases, leaving 13 bases between them. The CDR3 DNA follows: TGTGCCAGCAGCCAAGGGCGGGTGCAACTAGCCAAAAACATTCAGTACTTC. This codes for CASSQGRVQLAKNIQYF.

This rearrangement joins TRBV12-3 or TRBV12-4 to TRBJ2-1, with 9 bases lining up with TRBD2. J lost 8 bases, V lost 5 bases, and 19 bases had no gene match. The CDR3 has 18 amino acids. The CDR3 sequence: CASSLNLGLAGKRDEQFF. CDR3 bases: TGTGCCAGCAGTCTAAATCTCGGTCTAGCGGGAAAAAGAGATGAGCAGTTCTTC.

The J gene is TRBJ2-3, the V gene TRBV20-1, with 11 bases lining up with TRBD1. Germline lookup yields CDR1 DFQATT and CDR2 SNEGSKA (reference sequence). There are 14 residues in the CDR3. J lost 3 bases, V lost 7 bases, and 6 bases had no gene match. CDR3 coding DNA: TGCAGTGTTACGGGACAGGGGGGGACAGATACGCAGTATTTT. Its protein is CSVTGQGGTDTQYF.

The rearrangement uses TRBV12-3 or TRBV12-4 and TRBJ2-3; 8 nucleotides match TRBD1. V lost 5 bases, J lost 8 bases, and 6 bases stayed unmatched. This CDR3 contains 13 residues. CDR3 DNA: TGTGCCAGCAGTGTAGGGGACAGGTTTACGCAGTATTTT. Translating it yields CASSVGDRFTQYF.

This clonotype has more than one count but fewer than ten. J is TRBJ1-2 and V is TRBV7-2; D is unresolved. The CDR3 covers 14 residues. Germline CDR1 is SGHTA and CDR2 is FQGNSA. V lost 4 bases and J 4 bases, leaving 13 bases between the germline ends. The CDR3 DNA is TGTGCCAGCAGCTCGCGTGGGAGCGGCTATGGCTACACCTTC. Its translation is CASSSRGSGYGYTF.

The rearrangement uses TRBV20-1 and TRBJ2-7, with TRBD1 matching 7 bases. Germline V gene data show CDR1 as DFQATT and CDR2 as SNEGSKA (reference sequence). The CDR3 is 13 amino acids. V shed 3 bases and J 0 bases; nucleotides not matched to a gene: 2. The CDR3 sequence: CSASNRGSYEQYF. CDR3 nucleotides: TGCAGTGCTAGTAACAGGGGCTCCTACGAGCAGTACTTC.

This clonotype has a handful of counts. The chain recombines TRBV3-1 with TRBJ1-2; no reliable D call. Germline V gene sequence: CDR1 LGHDT, CDR2 YNNKEL (reference sequence). This CDR3 spans 15 amino acids. The V gene lost 1 base and the J gene lost 4 bases, with 13 bases spanning the gap. CDR3 sequence reads: CASSQGRGELYGYTF. The DNA for the CDR3 is TGTGCCAGCAGCCAAGGGCGCGGGGAACTCTATGGCTACACCTTC.

The CDR3 sequence is CASSTRRQGNTEAFF. Written as DNA, the CDR3 is TGTGCCAGCAGCACCCGGAGGCAGGGGAACACTGAAGCTTTCTTT. This chain uses TRBV6-2 or TRBV6-3 with TRBJ1-1; a possible D gene is TRBD1 (5 bases). The CDR3 length is 15 residues. V lost 6 bases, J lost 1 base, and 15 bases lay in between. Germline V gene data show CDR1 as MNHEY and CDR2 as SVGEGT.

The chain's CDR3 is CASSLDGGKDNEQFF. The CDR3 region has the DNA TGCGCCAGCAGCTTGGACGGCGGGAAAGACAATGAGCAGTTCTTC. The chain recombines TRBV5-1 with TRBJ2-1; D is possibly TRBD2 (6 bases). Germline V gene lookup returns CDR1 SGHRS and CDR2 YFSETQ. V was pared by 0 bases and J by 5 bases, with 12 bases between. This CDR3 is built from 15 residues.

This rearrangement joins TRBV6-1 to TRBJ2-7; 10 bases agree with TRBD2. CDR1 MNHNS and CDR2 SASEGT come from the germline V gene. The junction had 5 bases not matched to a gene; V was cut back by 4 bases and J by 5 bases. This CDR3 spans 14 amino acids. Here the CDR3 reads CASSVGTSVDEQYF. In DNA, the CDR3 is TGTGCCAGCAGTGTTGGGACTAGCGTAGACGAGCAGTACTTC.

The rearrangement links TRBV2 to TRBJ1-5; D gene ambiguous. This CDR3 comprises 19 residues. V was clipped by 7 bases and J by 7 bases, with 32 bases between them. The germline CDR1 and CDR2 sequences are SNHLY and FYNNEI. The CDR3 protein is CASNALSLDRFGIRQPQHF. CDR3 in DNA: TGTGCCAGCAACGCGCTTAGTTTGGATCGATTCGGGATTAGGCAGCCCCAGCATTTT.

This clonotype was seen only a few times. The chain employs TRBV10-3 and TRBJ2-7; D is unresolved. This CDR3 has 14 residues. Germline CDR1 and CDR2: ENHRY and SYGVKD. Deletions cut 0 bases from V and 0 bases from J, with 6 bases between. CDR3 DNA sequence: TGTGCCATCAGTGAGTCGAAGGGCTCCTACGAGCAGTACTTC. Protein sequence: CAISESKGSYEQYF.

The chain has TRBV7-8 and TRBJ2-1; 12 bases map to TRBD2. V trimming: 1 base; J trimming: 1 base; junction bases outside the gene matches: 14. The CDR3 is 21 residues long. In germline, CDR1 is SGHVS, CDR2 FQNEAQ. The chain's CDR3 is CASSLVRLAGGRRGSYNEQFF. The CDR3 coding sequence is TGTGCCAGCAGCTTAGTAAGGCTAGCGGGAGGGAGGAGGGGGTCCTACAATGAGCAGTTCTTC.

V is TRBV7-9 and J is TRBJ2-1; 9 positions agree with TRBD2. V shed 2 bases and J 5 bases; nucleotides not matched to a gene: 10. The germline V gene has CDR1 SEHNR and CDR2 FQNEAQ (reference sequence). This CDR3 region has 17 residues. Here the CDR3 DNA reads TGTGCCAGCAGCTTAAGGGCTGCGGCGGGAGGGCACAATGAGCAGTTCTTC. It translates to CASSLRAAAGGHNEQFF. Together with reference TRBV7-9 and TRBJ2-1, the CDR3 gives the full variable domain: DTGVSQNPRHKITKRGQNVTFRCDPISEHNRLYWYRQTLGQGPEFLTYFQNEAQLEKSRLLSDRFSAERPKGSFSTLEIQRTEQGDSAMYLCASSLRAAAGGHNEQFFGPGTRLTVL.

In DNA, the CDR3 is TGTGCCAGCAGCCTTAGCGGGAGTTGGTATACGCAGTATTTT. It encodes CASSLSGSWYTQYF. The rearrangement joins TRBV9 to TRBJ2-3, with TRBD2 identical over 9 bases. The CDR3 runs to 14 residues. CDR1 is SGDLS, CDR2 YYNGEE, per germline. Trimming took 4 bases from V and 7 from J; bases not matched to a gene: 7.

V gene TRBV28 combines with J gene TRBJ1-2, with 7 nucleotides matching TRBD1. J gave up 3 bases and V 1 base, and 8 bases lay outside the gene matches. Germline loops: CDR1 MDHEN, CDR2 SYDVKM. The CDR3 has 16 residues. The CDR3 DNA reads as TGTGCCAGCAGTTTATCCACCTTCACAGGGGACTATGGCTACACCTTC. Protein: CASSLSTFTGDYGYTF.

In this sample, this clonotype turned up a few times. The rearrangement uses TRBV4-1 and TRBJ2-7, with 10 bases that match TRBD1. There are 15 residues in the CDR3. After removal of 5 bases from V and 4 bases from J, the junction contained 8 bases not matched to a gene. Germline lookup yields CDR1 MGHRA and CDR2 YSYEKL. In nucleotides, the CDR3 is TGCGCCAGCAGCGCAGGGACAGGGGCATGGTACGAGCAGTACTTC. It translates to CASSAGTGAWYEQYF.

A word on this clonotype: This sequence may be a read error, since a much larger clone differs from it by one base. The chain uses TRBV7-9 and TRBJ1-2, with a tentative D call TRBD1 (6 bases). This CDR3 comprises 12 residues. The germline gives CDR1 SEHNR, CDR2 FQNEAQ (reference sequence). Trimming left V 5 bases short and J 3 bases short, with 7 bases between. This chain's CDR3 is CASSKGDYGYTF. The CDR3, as DNA: TGTGCCAGCAGCAAGGGGGACTATGGCTACACCTTC.

This rearrangement joins TRBV20-1 to TRBJ2-1; D unresolved. Germline V CDR1 and CDR2: DFQATT, SNEGSKA (reference sequence). V gave up 0 bases and J gave up 6 bases, with 15 bases separating them. The CDR3 has 15 amino acids. Here the CDR3 reads CSARDPRLHVNEQFF. DNA for the CDR3: TGCAGTGCTAGAGATCCGAGACTCCACGTCAATGAGCAGTTCTTC.

This sequence joins TRBV5-1 and TRBJ2-7; 8 nucleotides agree with TRBD2. Losses at the gene ends were 6 bases for V and 2 bases for J; bases not matched to a gene: 7. Germline V gene data show CDR1 as SGHRS and CDR2 as YFSETQ. The CDR3 has 14 amino acids. CDR3 coding DNA: TGCGCCAGCAAAACTAGCGGCCACACCTACGAGCAGTACTTC. Its translation: CASKTSGHTYEQYF.